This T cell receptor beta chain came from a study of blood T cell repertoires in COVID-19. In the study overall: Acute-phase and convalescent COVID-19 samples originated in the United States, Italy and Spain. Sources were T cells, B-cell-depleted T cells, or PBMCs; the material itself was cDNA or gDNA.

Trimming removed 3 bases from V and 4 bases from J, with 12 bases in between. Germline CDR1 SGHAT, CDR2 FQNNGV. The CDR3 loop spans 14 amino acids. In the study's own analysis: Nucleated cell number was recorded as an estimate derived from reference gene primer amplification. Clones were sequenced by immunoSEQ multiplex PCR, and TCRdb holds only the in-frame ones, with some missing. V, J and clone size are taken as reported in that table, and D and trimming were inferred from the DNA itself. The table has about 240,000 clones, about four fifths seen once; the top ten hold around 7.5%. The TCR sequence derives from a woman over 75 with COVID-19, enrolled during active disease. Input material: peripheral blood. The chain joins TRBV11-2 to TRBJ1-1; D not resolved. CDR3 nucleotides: TGTGCCAGCAGCTTGCCGTTTTTTAGCACTGAAGCTTTCTTT. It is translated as CASSLPFFSTEAFF.